The 26 T cell receptor beta chains listed next were all sequenced from one sample in a study of cytomegalovirus exposure and HLA in healthy donors (dated by TCRdb to 2016 to 2017). Library method: the immunoSEQ multiplex PCR assay. TCRdb limited this immuneACCESS table to in-frame rearrangements with V and J called. A share of clones is missing; checked studies link under half to unresolved V genes, and the rest is unexplained. Here the sample has tens of thousands of clones; 94% occur a single time. Of the sample, 3.3% is held by the ten largest clones. The sample taken for sequencing was PBMCs. The receptor set was obtained from a woman between 18 and 29 years old in good health and CMV-seropositive.

The chain recombines TRBV15 with TRBJ1-3; D might be TRBD1 (5 bases). The V gene's germline CDR1 is LNHNV and CDR2 YYDKDF (reference sequence). The length of the CDR3 is 14 residues. Trimming left V 1 base short and J 2 bases short, with 6 bases between. The DNA for the CDR3 is TGTGCCACCAGCAGAGCAGGGCCTGGAAACACCATATATTTT. It yields the protein CATSRAGPGNTIYF.

The chain couples TRBV7-8 to TRBJ2-2; 7 positions agree with TRBD1. The junction had 16 bases not matched to a gene; V was cut back by 6 bases and J by 3 bases. The CDR3 is 18 residues long. CDR1 is SGHVS, CDR2 FQNEAQ, per germline. CDR3 bases: TGTGCCAGCAGTCTATTAAAACCGGGACAGCGTGACACCGGGGAGCTGTTTTTT. Protein: CASSLLKPGQRDTGELFF. The complete variable domain, with remaining parts taken from reference TRBV7-8 and TRBJ2-2, reads GAGVSQSPRYKVAKRGQDVALRCDPISGHVSLFWYQQALGQGPEFLTYFQNEAQLDKSGLPSDRFFAERPEGSVSTLKIQRTQQEDSAVYLCASSLLKPGQRDTGELFFGEGSRLTVL.

The chain links TRBV4-3 to TRBJ2-6; D unresolved. This CDR3 has 16 amino acids. Trimming removed 1 base at V and 1 base at J, with 8 bases between. Germline CDR1 is LGHNA and CDR2 is YSLEER. CDR3 sequence: CASSQVSLSGANVLTF. CDR3 nucleotides: TGCGCCAGCAGCCAAGTCTCCTTATCTGGGGCCAACGTCCTGACTTTC.

V gene TRBV14 combines with J gene TRBJ2-1, with 15 bases that match TRBD2. Germline V gene sequence: CDR1 SGHDN, CDR2 FVKESK. The length of the CDR3 is 16 residues. V lost 4 bases, J lost 4 bases, and 2 bases stayed unmatched. The CDR3 region has the DNA TGTGCCAGCAGCCTCGGACTAGCGGGGGGGTACAATGAGCAGTTCTTC. This codes for CASSLGLAGGYNEQFF.

The chain links TRBV2 to TRBJ1-1; 10 bases are a match to TRBD1. Losses at the gene ends were 6 bases for V and 6 bases for J; bases not matched to a gene: 4. Germline CDR1 reads SNHLY; CDR2 reads FYNNEI. CDR3 length: 13 amino acids. This chain's CDR3 is CASRTGGAPEAFF. In DNA, the CDR3 is TGTGCCAGCAGGACAGGGGGCGCCCCTGAAGCTTTCTTT.

The rearrangement uses TRBV7-9 and TRBJ2-5, with 9 bases identical to TRBD1. CDR3 size: 18 residues. The germline V gene has CDR1 SEHNR and CDR2 FQNEAQ (reference sequence). V dropped 2 bases and J dropped 8; count of bases not matched to a gene: 18. CDR3 loop: CASSLSRDRENWTETQYF. For the CDR3, the DNA is TGTGCCAGCAGCTTATCCCGGGACAGGGAGAACTGGACGGAAACCCAGTACTTC. The whole variable domain, remainder taken from reference TRBV7-9 and TRBJ2-5, is DTGVSQNPRHKITKRGQNVTFRCDPISEHNRLYWYRQTLGQGPEFLTYFQNEAQLEKSRLLSDRFSAERPKGSFSTLEIQRTEQGDSAMYLCASSLSRDRENWTETQYFGPGTRLLVL.

The V call is TRBV25-1, the J call TRBJ2-4, with D possibly TRBD2 on 6 matching bases. The germline V and J ends were trimmed by 6 bases and 0 bases, with 6 bases remaining between them. Germline assignment: CDR1 MGHDK and CDR2 SYGVNS. This CDR3 is built from 13 residues. As DNA, the CDR3 is TGTGCCAGCAGGGGACTAGCCAAAAACATTCAGTACTTC. As protein: CASRGLAKNIQYF.

The V call is TRBV5-4, the J call TRBJ1-2; a possible D gene is TRBD1 (5 bases). Germline lookup yields CDR1 SGHNT and CDR2 YYREEE (reference sequence). The CDR3 has 13 residues. Trimming took off 0 bases at V and 7 bases at J, with 10 bases between the two ends. This CDR3 is CASSLGQFGGYTF. The CDR3 DNA sequence: TGTGCCAGCAGCTTGGGACAGTTTGGTGGCTACACCTTC.

The V gene is TRBV25-1, the J gene TRBJ1-1; 7 positions match TRBD1. The CDR3 sequence is 15 residues long. The germline CDR1 and CDR2 sequences are MGHDK and SYGVNS. V shed 1 base, J shed 4 bases, and the junction held 6 bases outside the gene matches. CDR3 in DNA: TGTGCCAGCAGTGAATTAGACAGGGTGGCCACTGAAGCTTTCTTT. Protein sequence: CASSELDRVATEAFF.

The chain combines TRBV28 with TRBJ2-3; no reliable D call. The germline gives CDR1 MDHEN, CDR2 SYDVKM. The CDR3 contains 13 residues. V was cut by 2 bases and J by 6 bases, with 9 bases left in between. CDR3 sequence: CASSLTLKDTQYF. Here the CDR3 DNA reads TGTGCCAGCAGTTTAACTCTTAAGGATACGCAGTATTTT.

The DNA for the CDR3 is TGTGCCAGCAGTCTACAGGGAGCATCGTCCTACGAGCAGTACTTC. It yields the protein CASSLQGASSYEQYF. The rearrangement joins TRBV7-2 to TRBJ2-7; D is possibly TRBD1 (6 bases). CDR1 is SGHTA, CDR2 FQGNSA, per germline. The V end lost 6 bases, the J end lost 1 base, and 16 bases lay between the germline ends. The CDR3 is 15 amino acids. Together with reference TRBV7-2 and TRBJ2-7, the CDR3 gives the full variable domain: GAGVSQSPSNKVTEKGKDVELRCDPISGHTALYWYRQSLGQGLEFLIYFQGNSAPDKSGLPSDRFSAERTGGSVSTLTIQRTQQEDSAVYLCASSLQGASSYEQYFGPGTRLTVT.

The V gene is TRBV13, the J gene TRBJ1-6; possible D gene TRBD1, 6 bases. CDR3 length equals 16 residues. Germline V CDR1 and CDR2: PRHDT, FYEKMQ (reference sequence). V lost 6 bases, J lost 4 bases, and 16 bases lay in between. The CDR3 sequence is CASRSTGSFYNSPLHF. CDR3 DNA sequence: TGTGCCAGCAGATCTACAGGGTCATTTTATAATTCACCCCTCCACTTT.

V gene TRBV5-1 combines with J gene TRBJ1-2; TRBD1 agrees at 11 bases. Germline assignment: CDR1 SGHRS and CDR2 YFSETQ. This CDR3 has 15 amino acids. V lost 4 bases to trimming and J lost 4 bases; unmatched junction nucleotides: 6. CDR3 sequence reads: CASSIGTGGGYGYTF. DNA of the CDR3: TGCGCCAGCAGCATTGGGACAGGGGGTGGCTATGGCTACACCTTC.

This clone was found once. This rearrangement joins TRBV5-1 to TRBJ2-3; D is undetermined. This CDR3 spans 13 amino acids. Deletions cut 5 bases from V and 0 bases from J, with 7 bases between. Germline V lookup: CDR1 SGHRS, CDR2 YFSETQ. CDR3 coding DNA: TGCGCCAGCAGTGACGGGAGCACAGATACGCAGTATTTT. It translates to CASSDGSTDTQYF.

This chain connects TRBV6-1 to TRBJ1-1; D is possibly TRBD1 (5 bases). V was shortened by 2 bases and J by 1 base, with 14 bases between the two germline ends. The CDR3 sequence is 16 residues long. Germline V gene sequence: CDR1 MNHNS, CDR2 SASEGT. CDR3 DNA sequence: TGTGCCAGCAGTGAACCTCCGGTGGGGCGGAACACTGAAGCTTTCTTT. It translates to CASSEPPVGRNTEAFF.

This clone was seen a handful of times. The gene calls are TRBV2 and TRBJ1-6; possible D gene TRBD1, 6 bases. Trimming stripped 3 bases from V and 7 bases from J, with 10 bases between. The germline gives CDR1 SNHLY, CDR2 FYNNEI. CDR3 length: 14 amino acids. CDR3 sequence: CASSDHRVNSPLHF. The DNA of the CDR3 is TGTGCCAGCAGTGACCACAGGGTAAATTCACCCCTCCACTTT. The variable domain in full, with the rest retrieved from reference TRBV2 and TRBJ1-6, is EPEVTQTPSHQVTQMGQEVILRCVPISNHLYFYWYRQILGQKVEFLVSFYNNEISEKSEIFDDQFSVERPDGSNFTLKIRSTKLEDSAMYFCASSDHRVNSPLHFGNGTRLTVT.

The chain combines TRBV30 with TRBJ1-5; D remains unclear. Trimming cost V 0 bases and J 2 bases, with 8 bases left between them. The CDR3 spans 14 residues. The germline CDR1 and CDR2 sequences are GTSNPN and SVGIG (reference sequence). CDR3 in amino acids: CAWSVLSRNQPQHF. Here the CDR3 DNA reads TGTGCCTGGAGTGTACTAAGCCGCAATCAGCCCCAGCATTTT.

This chain connects TRBV4-1 to TRBJ1-4; D remains ambiguous. CDR1 MGHRA and CDR2 YSYEKL come from the germline V gene. The CDR3 sequence is 13 residues long. Trimming took 0 bases from V and 5 from J, leaving 4 bases between them. CDR3 sequence reads: CASSQDLNEKLFF. In DNA, the CDR3 is TGCGCCAGCAGCCAAGACCTAAATGAAAAACTGTTTTTT.

The chain recombines TRBV27 with TRBJ1-2, with 7 bases that match TRBD1. Germline-derived CDR1 and CDR2 are MNHEY and SMNVEV (reference sequence). CDR3 size: 14 residues. V dropped 3 bases and J dropped 3; count of bases not matched to a gene: 4. The DNA for the CDR3 is TGTGCCAGCAGTTTCGGGGACAGACACTATGGCTACACCTTC. Translation: CASSFGDRHYGYTF.

The V gene is TRBV5-1, the J gene TRBJ2-3, with D possibly TRBD2 on 6 matching bases. Germline CDR1 and CDR2: SGHRS and YFSETQ. This CDR3 is built from 13 residues. V dropped 5 bases and J dropped 1 base, with 8 bases sitting between them. DNA for the CDR3: TGCGCCAGCAGTGGGGAGGGCACAGATACGCAGTATTTT. This codes for CASSGEGTDTQYF.

The V gene is TRBV11-3, the J gene TRBJ2-7; the D is unclear. The V and J ends lost 0 bases and 3 bases respectively, with 9 bases between them. Germline CDR1 is SGHNT and CDR2 is YENEEA. This CDR3 spans 14 amino acids. CDR3 sequence reads: CASSLDGTYYEQYF. DNA for the CDR3: TGTGCCAGCAGCTTAGATGGCACGTACTACGAGCAGTACTTC.

This clone was seen more than once but under ten times. The rearrangement uses TRBV7-2 and TRBJ2-1; 12 positions agree with TRBD2. V lost 1 base and J lost 6; bases outside the gene matches: 7. Germline V gene data show CDR1 as SGHTA and CDR2 as FQGNSA. CDR3 length: 17 residues. CDR3 bases: TGTGCCAGCAGCTTAGTTAAAGCTAGCGGGAGGGCCAATGAGCAGTTCTTC. Amino acid sequence: CASSLVKASGRANEQFF.

CDR3 DNA sequence: TGCGCCAGCAGCCAAGACAGCGGGGGGGCCGGAGATACGCAGTATTTT. It translates to CASSQDSGGAGDTQYF. The rearrangement uses TRBV4-3 and TRBJ2-3, with 10 bases aligning to TRBD2. The CDR3 has 16 residues. Per germline, CDR1 LGHNA and CDR2 YSLEER. V lost 0 bases and J lost 5; bases outside the gene matches: 5.

The chain uses TRBV27 and TRBJ1-5; 10 bases agree with TRBD1. This CDR3 contains 16 residues. Germline CDR1 MNHEY, CDR2 SMNVEV (reference sequence). After removal of 6 bases from V and 6 bases from J, the junction contained 11 bases not matched to a gene. In DNA form, the CDR3 reads TGTGCCAGCAGAGGCCCCGACAGGGGGCTTTTTCAGCCCCAGCATTTT. This encodes CASRGPDRGLFQPQHF.

J is TRBJ1-1 and V is TRBV5-5, with D possibly being TRBD1 (5 bases). Per germline, CDR1 SGHKS and CDR2 YYEKEE (reference sequence). The CDR3 is made up of 15 amino acids. V lost 4 bases and J lost 2, with 15 bases in between. DNA for the CDR3: TGTGCCAGCAGCCTCCGTGGGGGGGTTAACACTGAAGCTTTCTTT. This codes for CASSLRGGVNTEAFF. Complete variable domain (other parts from reference TRBV5-5 and TRBJ1-1): DAGVTQSPTHLIKTRGQQVTLRCSPISGHKSVSWYQQVLGQGPQFIFQYYEKEERGRGNFPDRFSARQFPNYSSELNVNALLLGDSALYLCASSLRGGVNTEAFFGQGTRLTVV.

The V gene is TRBV5-1, the J gene TRBJ2-1; 7 bases fit TRBD1. J lost 7 bases, V lost 4 bases, and 11 bases had no gene match. The CDR3 is 15 amino acids. Germline CDR1 is SGHRS and CDR2 is YFSETQ. DNA of the CDR3: TGCGCCAGCAGCCCCCAGGGGGACAACTGGAATGAGCAGTTCTTC. Encoded protein: CASSPQGDNWNEQFF. The full variable domain, in which reference TRBV5-1 and TRBJ2-1 provide the parts outside the CDR3, is KAGVTQTPRYLIKTRGQQVTLSCSPISGHRSVSWYQQTPGQGLQFLFEYFSETQRNKGNFPGRFSGRQFSNSRSEMNVSTLELGDSALYLCASSPQGDNWNEQFFGPGTRLTVL.